This T cell receptor (beta chain) was documented in a study of T cell responses to AZD1222 COVID-19 vaccine. As regards this clone: No antigen is known for it.

Only in-frame clones appear in the TCRdb table, and some are missing; sequencing was by immunoSEQ multiplex PCR. This table has about 130,000 clones, about 90% appearing once. Regarding the study as a whole: Spike-spanning, vaccine-associated CD4 TCRs were dominant at 160-218 and 743-854. Repertoires were sampled only after the peak T cell response. Reportedly, close to half of spike-specific TCRs are directed against unmutated variant regions. The donor group comprised mostly white British people and more females; the analysis possibly underestimated clonal diversity.

Germline CDR1 and CDR2: LNHDA and SQIVND (reference sequence). This CDR3 spans 13 amino acids. Trimming left V 5 bases short and J 1 base short, with 8 bases between. The starting material was peripheral blood, obtained 28 days after the second AZD1222 dose. The source is an adult who received the AZD1222 COVID-19 vaccine. This chain uses TRBV19 with TRBJ1-1, with D hard to call. This CDR3 is CASSSTKNTEAFF. The CDR3 DNA follows: TGTGCCAGTAGTTCGACCAAGAACACTGAAGCTTTCTTT. Full variable domain (missing parts from reference TRBV19 and TRBJ1-1): DGGITQSPKYLFRKEGQNVTLSCEQNLNHDAMYWYRQDPGQGLRLIYYSQIVNDFQKGDIAEGYSVSREKKESFPLTVTSAQKNPTAFYLCASSSTKNTEAFFGQGTRLTVV.